The 11 T cell receptor beta chains given below trace back to one sample, sequenced in a study of cytomegalovirus exposure and HLA in healthy donors. Profiling relied on immunoSEQ multiplex PCR, and the TCRdb table lists in-frame clones only, not all of them. Seen here are roughly 220,000 clones, over 80% observed once, and the top ten hold roughly an eighth. Sequenced input: PBMCs. These receptors originate from a woman aged 25 to 39 in good health and CMV-seropositive.

This chain connects TRBV27 to TRBJ2-2; D is tentatively TRBD1 or TRBD2 (6 bases each). Trimming removed 2 bases at V and 5 bases at J, with 12 bases between. The CDR3 loop spans 15 amino acids. CDR1 is MNHEY, CDR2 SMNVEV, per germline (reference sequence). The DNA of the CDR3 is TGTGCCAGCAGTTTAATGGGGGGCGCGACCGGGGAGCTGTTTTTT. Protein sequence: CASSLMGGATGELFF.

For the CDR3, the DNA is TGTGCCAGCAGTTACTCGAAGTCCCAGCCCGACTACGAGCAGTACTTC. Protein: CASSYSKSQPDYEQYF. This chain uses TRBV6-5 with TRBJ2-7; unclear D gene. CDR1 is MNHEY, CDR2 SVGAGI, per germline. V dropped 0 bases and J dropped 3 bases, with 15 bases sitting between them. The CDR3 is made up of 16 amino acids.

The rearrangement links TRBV28 to TRBJ2-7; weak D call: TRBD2 (7 bases). CDR3 length: 15 amino acids. The V end lost 5 bases, the J end lost 3 bases, and 17 bases lay between the germline ends. In germline, CDR1 is MDHEN, CDR2 SYDVKM. CDR3 nucleotides: TGTGCCAGCAGTCTTGGGGGGGGACAAGTCTACGAGCAGTACTTC. Its translation is CASSLGGGQVYEQYF.

The chain combines TRBV13 with TRBJ1-1; D not certain. The CDR3 is 14 amino acids. Germline V gene data show CDR1 as PRHDT and CDR2 as FYEKMQ (reference sequence). V lost 3 bases to trimming and J lost 5 bases, with 13 bases between them. CDR3: CASSFPERETEAFF. The DNA for the CDR3 is TGTGCCAGCAGCTTTCCAGAGAGGGAAACTGAAGCTTTCTTT.

The genes are TRBV7-9 and TRBJ2-1; 8 bases fit TRBD2. After removal of 5 bases from V and 6 bases from J, the junction contained 15 bases not matched to a gene. CDR3 length equals 17 residues. The germline V gene encodes CDR1 SEHNR and CDR2 FQNEAQ (reference sequence). CDR3 DNA sequence: TGTGCCAGCAGCCCTCCGTTGATCGGCGGGAGGAGCAATGAGCAGTTCTTC. This gives the protein CASSPPLIGGRSNEQFF.

The chain joins TRBV2 to TRBJ1-1; D unclear. This CDR3 is built from 12 residues. V lost 5 bases to trimming and J lost 4 bases, with 8 bases between them. Per germline, CDR1 SNHLY and CDR2 FYNNEI. The CDR3 DNA sequence: TGTGCCAGCAGTCGGCGGGCCACTGAAGCTTTCTTT. It yields the protein CASSRRATEAFF.

The V gene is TRBV7-6, the J gene TRBJ2-5; the D call may be TRBD1 or TRBD2 (5 bases each). Trimming took 0 bases from V and 8 from J, leaving 19 bases between them. Per the germline V gene, CDR1 is SGHVS and CDR2 is FNYEAQ. The CDR3 consists of 16 residues. The DNA for the CDR3 is TGTGCCAGCAGCTTAGCGGACCGGTTCGCACGGGGCACCCAGTACTTC. It yields the protein CASSLADRFARGTQYF.

The CDR3 is CASTTGGANTEAFF. The CDR3 DNA reads TGTGCCAGCACCACAGGGGGCGCGAACACTGAAGCTTTCTTT. This chain uses TRBV25-1 with TRBJ1-1; 9 bases map to TRBD1. V lost 7 bases, J lost 1 base, and 4 bases stayed unmatched. The germline CDR1 and CDR2 sequences are MGHDK and SYGVNS. This CDR3 spans 14 amino acids.

The chain employs TRBV6-1 and TRBJ2-3, with D unresolved. The CDR3 loop spans 12 amino acids. Deletions cut 6 bases from V and 0 bases from J, with 4 bases between. In germline, CDR1 is MNHNS, CDR2 SASEGT. CDR3 bases: TGTGCCAGCAGCCAGAGCACAGATACGCAGTATTTT. Its protein is CASSQSTDTQYF.

This clone was detected only once. This chain connects TRBV11-3 to TRBJ1-1, with 7 bases identical to TRBD1. The CDR3 contains 15 residues. The V gene end was trimmed by 2 bases and the J gene end by 0 bases; junction bases not matched to a gene: 3. Looked up from germline, CDR1 is SGHNT and CDR2 is YENEEA. As DNA, the CDR3 is TGTGCCAGCAGCTTACGACAGGGTATGAACACTGAAGCTTTCTTT. Translated, it gives CASSLRQGMNTEAFF.

The chain combines TRBV5-1 with TRBJ2-3, with TRBD1 matching 8 bases. Germline trimming cut 1 base from V and 2 bases from J; bases unmatched to any gene: 6. CDR1 is SGHRS, CDR2 YFSETQ, per germline. The CDR3 consists of 16 residues. CDR3 sequence reads: CASSLSTGEYTDTQYF. CDR3 nucleotide sequence: TGCGCCAGCAGCTTGTCGACAGGGGAATACACAGATACGCAGTATTTT.